The 6 T cell receptor beta chains below all came from one sample that was sequenced in a study of T cells in Graves' hyperthyroidism and ophthalmopathy. RNA transcripts yielded amplified TCR beta CDR3 regions. The primer set for the first-round RT-PCR of the TCR CDR3 was HTBI. TCRdb reanalysed the multiplex PCR reads using MiXCR and keeps one entry per CDR3 protein. The table lists roughly 420,000 distinct CDR3 sequences, roughly 13% of them singletons. The sample comprised blood. Source of these receptors: a woman younger than 30 with Graves' hyperthyroidism.

Turning to this clonotype: Being one base from a much bigger clone, this may be a read error. The rearrangement uses TRBV12-3 or TRBV12-4 and TRBJ2-2, with D tentatively TRBD1 or TRBD2 (6 bases each). The CDR3 length is 15 residues. This chain's CDR3 is CASSLRQANTGGLFF. CDR3 DNA: TGTGCCAGCAGCCTCAGACAGGCGAACACCGGGGGGCTGTTTTTT.

This clonotype was counted at least ten times. The chain combines TRBV18 with TRBJ1-1; no clear D. V shed 3 bases and J shed 7 bases, with 9 bases lying between them. The germline V gene has CDR1 KGHSH and CDR2 LQKENI. This CDR3 comprises 12 residues. Here the CDR3 reads CASSPGRVEAFF. In DNA, the CDR3 is TGTGCCAGCTCACCCGGACGGGTTGAAGCTTTCTTT.

This clonotype was detected many times. V and J are TRBV12-3 or TRBV12-4 and TRBJ1-1; D gene ambiguous. The length of the CDR3 is 13 residues. V lost 7 bases, J lost 2 bases, and 11 bases lay in between. In DNA, the CDR3 is TGTGCCAGCAAAGTGGCCGAAAACACTGAAGCTTTCTTT. Amino acids: CASKVAENTEAFF.

The chain combines TRBV28 with TRBJ2-7; 7 nucleotides agree with TRBD1. The ends lost 5 bases at V and 5 bases at J; junction bases unmatched: 9. This CDR3 has 14 amino acids. Looked up from germline, CDR1 is MDHEN and CDR2 is SYDVKM. CDR3 amino acids: CASSRQGVRNEQYF. CDR3 coding DNA: TGTGCCAGCAGTCGACAGGGAGTGAGAAACGAGCAGTACTTC.

In its sample, this clonotype was seen many times. This chain links TRBV5-4 with TRBJ1-1; the D is unclear. Trimming removed 0 bases at V and 0 bases at J, with 9 bases between. Germline V gives CDR1 SGHNT, CDR2 YYREEE (reference sequence). This CDR3 has 15 amino acids. The CDR3 protein is CASSLDHGMNTEAFF. CDR3 nucleotide sequence: TGTGCCAGCAGCTTGGACCACGGCATGAACACTGAAGCTTTCTTT.

This clonotype was picked up many times. This chain links TRBV11-3 with TRBJ2-2, with D tentatively TRBD1 (6 bases). V lost 6 bases to trimming and J lost 8 bases, with 13 bases between them. Looked up from germline, CDR1 is SGHNT and CDR2 is YENEEA. The CDR3 loop spans 13 amino acids. The CDR3 reads CASSHTGSGELFF. CDR3 bases: TGTGCCAGCAGTCACACAGGGTCAGGGGAGCTGTTTTTT.